The following is a T cell receptor (beta chain) sequence with its context. The antigen is unknown. The repertoire was sequenced with immunoSEQ multiplex PCR; TCRdb's copy has only in-frame clones and lacks some. This sample has 200,000 to 250,000 clones; 70% to 75% occur once, and the top ten carry about 6.4%. Looked up from germline, CDR1 is SGHTA and CDR2 is FQGNSA. With 1 base removed from V and 1 base from J, the gap between germline ends came to 7 bases. The CDR3 contains 14 residues. The data were obtained in a study of cytotoxic CD8 clonotypes in ibrutinib-treated CLL. In the study overall: On average, around 89,000 productive rearrangements and 260,000 or so productive templates per sample.

Findings and limits, study-wide: Public clonotypes, an uncommon group, contracted or remained stable on treatment. Baseline clonality exceeded age-matched healthy donors and tracked circulating CD8+ T-cell counts. Clonality went up at ibrutinib response and then declined back toward baseline at progression.

The specimen comprised PBMCs, sampled after 12 months of ibrutinib treatment. The receptor was derived from a human donor with chronic lymphocytic leukemia. The chain employs TRBV7-2 and TRBJ1-1; D is uncertain. The DNA for the CDR3 is TGTGCCAGCAGCTTAGTCAGCAGGAACACTGAAGCTTTCTTT. This sequence encodes CASSLVSRNTEAFF. The full variable domain, its missing parts supplied by reference TRBV7-2 and TRBJ1-1, is GAGVSQSPSNKVTEKGKDVELRCDPISGHTALYWYRQSLGQGLEFLIYFQGNSAPDKSGLPSDRFSAERTGGSVSTLTIQRTQQEDSAVYLCASSLVSRNTEAFFGQGTRLTVV.